These 21 T cell receptor beta chains were sequenced from one sample in a study of Ad26.COV2.S vaccination and SARS-CoV-2 variants (dated by TCRdb to the early 2020s). The treatment or condition tag for this specimen amounts to: approximately 18 received Ad26.COV2.S at low or high dose, single or two shots; 5 received placebo; per-sample allocation not given. Repertoires of vaccine and placebo recipients were sequenced from samples collected on day 63 after the first injection. The library was built by means of the immunoSEQ multiplex PCR assay. The clones in this table, taken by TCRdb from immuneACCESS, are in-frame only. Not every clone is retained; where verified, under half of the shortfall comes from an unresolved V gene, and the cause of the rest is unknown. In all, the sample holds around 400,000 clones, and about 80% of those were seen once. Together, the top ten hold about 7.1% of the sample.

Sequencing used peripheral blood, obtained in a trial of Ad26.COV2.S vaccine versus placebo. The receptors were sampled from a person between 18 and 60 years old who received the Ad26.COV2.S COVID-19 vaccine or a placebo.

The chain joins TRBV10-1 to TRBJ2-2; the match to TRBD2 covers 9 bases. Germline CDR1 WNHNN, CDR2 SYGVQD (reference sequence). V lost 0 bases and J lost 0; bases outside the gene matches: 5. The CDR3 length is 18 residues. CDR3 protein: CASSESVRTSANTGELFF. The CDR3 nucleotides are TGCGCCAGCAGTGAGTCTGTTCGGACTAGCGCGAACACCGGGGAGCTGTTTTTT.

V is TRBV21-1 and J is TRBJ1-3; TRBD1, the table's D call, was not compared with the DNA. TRBV21-1 is an annotated pseudogene. This CDR3 has 16 amino acids. In DNA form, the CDR3 reads TGTGCCAGCAGCAGTTTACAGGGTATTTCTGGAAACACCATATATTTT. Translation: CASSSLQGISGNTIYF.

The V gene is TRBV30, the J gene TRBJ1-6, with 7 bases that match TRBD1. Trimming removed 3 bases from V and 1 base from J; junction bases left unmatched: 3. The germline V gene encodes CDR1 GTSNPN and CDR2 SVGIG (reference sequence). This CDR3 contains 15 residues. The CDR3 spells CAWRQGMSYNSPLHF. The DNA for the CDR3 is TGTGCCTGGAGACAGGGGATGTCCTATAATTCACCCCTCCACTTT.

This clone was picked up one time. The genes are TRBV6-6 and TRBJ1-5; 7 bases map to TRBD1. The CDR3 covers 14 residues. Germline-derived CDR1 and CDR2 are MNHNY and SVGAGI (reference sequence). Germline trimming cut 11 bases from V and 2 bases from J; bases unmatched to any gene: 9. The CDR3 region is CAGNDRDGNQPQHF. The CDR3 nucleotides are TGTGCCGGCAATGACAGGGACGGCAATCAGCCCCAGCATTTT.

This rearrangement joins TRBV27 to TRBJ2-7, with 12 bases that match TRBD2. CDR3 length: 16 residues. The V gene end was trimmed by 5 bases and the J gene end by 3 bases; junction bases not matched to a gene: 8. Germline CDR1 MNHEY, CDR2 SMNVEV (reference sequence). This CDR3 reads CASSRIGLAGYYEQYF. The DNA for the CDR3 is TGTGCCAGCAGTCGAATCGGACTAGCGGGGTACTACGAGCAGTACTTC.

V is TRBV30 and J is TRBJ1-1; tentatively, D is TRBD1 (5 bases). Trimming took off 0 bases at V and 3 bases at J, with 11 bases between the two ends. This CDR3 spans 14 amino acids. Germline V CDR1 and CDR2: GTSNPN, SVGIG (reference sequence). CDR3 protein: CAWSVQGVDTEAFF. CDR3 nucleotides: TGTGCCTGGAGTGTACAAGGGGTGGACACTGAAGCTTTCTTT.

This chain links TRBV6-2 or TRBV6-3 with TRBJ1-1; the D is unclear. Trimming left V 4 bases short and J 3 bases short, with 9 bases between. The CDR3 loop spans 13 amino acids. The germline V gene encodes CDR1 MNHEY and CDR2 SVGEGT. In nucleotides, the CDR3 is TGTGCCAGCAGTTTCGACGGCTACACTGAAGCTTTCTTT. Protein sequence: CASSFDGYTEAFF.

CDR3 nucleotide sequence: TGTGCCAGCAGCTTAGAATACCGGGGTGGCTACACCTTC. It yields the protein CASSLEYRGGYTF. This chain joins TRBV11-2 and TRBJ1-2; D gene uncertain. V dropped 0 bases and J dropped 7 bases, with 9 bases sitting between them. The germline V gene has CDR1 SGHAT and CDR2 FQNNGV. The CDR3 runs to 13 residues.

The gene calls are TRBV29-1 and TRBJ2-1; 9 bases fit TRBD1. CDR1 and CDR2 from the germline V gene are SQVTM and ANQGSEA. CDR3 length: 10 residues. J was trimmed by 16 bases and V by 6 bases; bases with no gene match: 7. CDR3 sequence: CSVSGTGLFF. CDR3 bases: TGCAGCGTGTCCGGGACAGGGCTCTTCTTC.

This clone was detected a few times. V is TRBV5-4 and J is TRBJ2-3, with 9 bases fitting TRBD2. CDR1 is SGHNT, CDR2 YYREEE, per germline (reference sequence). This CDR3 is 15 amino acids long. Trimming at V came to 0 bases and at J to 4 bases, leaving 3 bases not matched to a gene. The CDR3 protein is CASSLGGGGADTQYF. For the CDR3, the DNA is TGTGCCAGCAGCTTGGGCGGGGGGGGAGCAGATACGCAGTATTTT. The full variable domain, in which reference TRBV5-4 and TRBJ2-3 provide the parts outside the CDR3, is ETGVTQSPTHLIKTRGQQVTLRCSSQSGHNTVSWYQQALGQGPQFIFQYYREEENGRGNFPPRFSGLQFPNYSSELNVNALELDDSALYLCASSLGGGGADTQYFGPGTRLTVL.

The chain couples TRBV7-9 to TRBJ1-1; D remains unclear. The CDR3 length is 14 residues. Trimming cost V 5 bases and J 0 bases, with 10 bases left between them. CDR1 and CDR2 (germline): SEHNR, FQNEAQ (reference sequence). DNA of the CDR3: TGTGCCAGCAGCAGCGTGGCCCTGAACACTGAAGCTTTCTTT. It yields the protein CASSSVALNTEAFF.

This clone was detected once. The chain combines TRBV6-5 with TRBJ1-1, with unresolved D. Germline V gene sequence: CDR1 MNHEY, CDR2 SVGAGI. This CDR3 has 14 amino acids. V was pared by 4 bases and J by 1 base, with 10 bases between. The CDR3 sequence: CASSSRASNTEAFF. The CDR3 coding sequence is TGTGCCAGCAGTTCCCGGGCCTCGAACACTGAAGCTTTCTTT.

V is TRBV19 and J is TRBJ2-4; 7 nucleotides align to TRBD1. Trimming at V came to 4 bases and at J to 5 bases, leaving 5 bases not matched to a gene. This CDR3 comprises 14 residues. From germline, CDR1 is LNHDA and CDR2 SQIVND (reference sequence). The CDR3 sequence: CASSRQGEENIQYF. DNA for the CDR3: TGTGCCAGTAGTAGACAGGGAGAAGAAAACATTCAGTACTTC.

V and J are TRBV24-1 and TRBJ1-1; D may be TRBD1 (6 bases). CDR1 KGHDR and CDR2 SFDVKD come from the germline V gene. The CDR3 loop spans 13 amino acids. The germline V and J ends were trimmed by 4 bases and 9 bases, with 14 bases remaining between them. This CDR3 reads CATSDTNRVQAFF. CDR3 nucleotides: TGTGCCACCAGTGACACAAACAGGGTGCAAGCTTTCTTT.

The CDR3 here is CASSQLSGPTYEQYF. CDR3 nucleotide sequence: TGTGCCAGCAGCCAGCTTAGCGGGCCAACGTACGAGCAGTACTTC. The chain employs TRBV3-1 (or the pseudogene TRBV3-2) and TRBJ2-7; 7 bases line up with TRBD2. Germline V gives CDR1 LGHDT, CDR2 YNNKEL (reference sequence). The V gene end was trimmed by 3 bases and the J gene end by 4 bases; junction bases not matched to a gene: 9. CDR3 length equals 15 residues.

The rearrangement uses TRBV24-1 and TRBJ2-6; TRBD2 might be the D (6 bases). V lost 12 bases to trimming and J lost 4 bases, with 21 bases between them. CDR1 and CDR2 (germline): KGHDR, SFDVKD. The length of the CDR3 is 16 residues. CDR3 region: CALKPRGTSGANVLTF. The CDR3 DNA reads TGTGCCCTCAAACCACGAGGGACTTCAGGGGCCAACGTCCTGACTTTC.

The chain has TRBV28 and TRBJ2-7, with 9 bases aligning to TRBD1. The CDR3 runs 14 residues. Germline trimming cut 5 bases from V and 5 bases from J; bases unmatched to any gene: 7. Germline V gives CDR1 MDHEN, CDR2 SYDVKM. CDR3 in DNA: TGTGCCAGCAGTCCCCGGGACAGGGAGGACGAGCAGTACTTC. This encodes CASSPRDREDEQYF.

The chain recombines TRBV5-5 with TRBJ2-7; D perhaps matches TRBD2 (5 bases). This CDR3 comprises 15 residues. V dropped 2 bases and J dropped 0 bases, with 12 bases sitting between them. CDR1 is SGHKS, CDR2 YYEKEE, per germline (reference sequence). CDR3 in amino acids: CASSLEYRGSYEQYF. The CDR3 coding sequence is TGTGCCAGCAGCTTAGAGTATCGGGGCTCCTACGAGCAGTACTTC.

This clone has only a few counts. The genes are TRBV2 and TRBJ2-7, with D uncertain. Germline V gene lookup returns CDR1 SNHLY and CDR2 FYNNEI. V dropped 3 bases and J dropped 3 bases, with 6 bases sitting between them. The CDR3 has 12 residues. CDR3 amino acids: CASSEAGYEQYF. The CDR3 DNA sequence: TGTGCCAGCAGTGAGGCAGGCTACGAGCAGTACTTC.

The V and J genes are TRBV5-1 and TRBJ2-5, with 11 bases lining up with TRBD2. The CDR3 runs to 15 residues. The germline V gene encodes CDR1 SGHRS and CDR2 YFSETQ. J gave up 5 bases and V 7 bases, and 10 bases lay outside the gene matches. CDR3 DNA: TGCGCCAGCGCATATTTAGCGGGAGGGCCTGAGACCCAGTACTTC. Its protein is CASAYLAGGPETQYF.

The chain carries TRBV7-9 and TRBJ2-3; D is uncertain. The CDR3 is 12 residues long. The V gene lost 5 bases and the J gene lost 14 bases, with 17 bases spanning the gap. From germline, CDR1 is SEHNR and CDR2 FQNEAQ (reference sequence). The CDR3 spells CASSPGGRPLYF. The CDR3 DNA reads as TGTGCCAGCAGCCCCGGCGGACGCCCCCTGTATTTT.